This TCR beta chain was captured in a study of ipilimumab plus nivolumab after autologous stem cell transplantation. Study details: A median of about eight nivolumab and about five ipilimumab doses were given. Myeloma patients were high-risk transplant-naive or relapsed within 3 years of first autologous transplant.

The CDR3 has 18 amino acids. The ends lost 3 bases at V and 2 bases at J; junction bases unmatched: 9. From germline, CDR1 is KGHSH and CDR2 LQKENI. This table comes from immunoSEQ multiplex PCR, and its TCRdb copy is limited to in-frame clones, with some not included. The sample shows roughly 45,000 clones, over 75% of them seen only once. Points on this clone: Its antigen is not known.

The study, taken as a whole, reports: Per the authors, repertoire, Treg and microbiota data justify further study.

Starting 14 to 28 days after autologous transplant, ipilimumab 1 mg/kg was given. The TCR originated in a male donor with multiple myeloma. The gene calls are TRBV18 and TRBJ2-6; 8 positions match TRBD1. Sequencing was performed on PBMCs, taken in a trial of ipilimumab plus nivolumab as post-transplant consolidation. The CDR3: CASSPTTGAVTGANVLTF. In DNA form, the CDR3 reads TGTGCCAGCTCACCTACGACAGGGGCCGTGACTGGGGCCAACGTCCTGACTTTC.